The subject of this entry is one TCR beta chain. This specimen belongs to a study of blood T cell repertoires in COVID-19. V was cut by 2 bases and J by 5 bases, with 7 bases left in between. This CDR3 is 12 amino acids long. Per germline, CDR1 SGHDT and CDR2 YYEEEE. Sequencing used immunoSEQ multiplex PCR; TCRdb keeps in-frame clones, though not all of them. The sample has some 150,000 clones; around 80% are singletons. Sequencing input: peripheral blood. The chain joins TRBV5-6 to TRBJ1-1; D uncertain. The TCR comes from a woman in her forties or fifties with acute or convalescent COVID-19. The CDR3 spells CASSFEPTEAFF. In nucleotides, the CDR3 is TGTGCCAGCAGCTTCGAGCCAACTGAAGCTTTCTTT.